The following is a T cell receptor (beta chain) sequence with its context. The V end was cut by 8 bases, the J end by 5 bases, with 13 bases between. This CDR3 is built from 13 residues. Per the germline V gene, CDR1 is SNHLY and CDR2 is FYNNEI. This record belongs to a study of shared clonotypes between healthy human individuals. Produced via immunoSEQ multiplex PCR; TCRdb's table is partial and in-frame only. The data hold approximately 1.4 million clones, with 95% to 99% observed a single time. Sequenced sample: naive CD4+ T cells sorted from blood. As to subset: CD45RA+ positively selected. This chain links TRBV2 with TRBJ1-5, with D possibly TRBD1 on 6 matching bases. This receptor was identified in a man between 25 and 39 years old in good health. CDR3 bases: TGTGCCAGCGATACAGGGCTGGATCAGCCCCAGCATTTT. Its translation is CASDTGLDQPQHF.